The 16 T cell receptor beta chains reported below all come from one sample, sequenced in a study of blood T cells in healthy people across ages. For the second PCR, which ran for about 7 to 12 cycles, a sample-barcoded 5' primer and a J-beta primer mix were used. TCRdb analysed the 5' RACE reads with MiXCR anew, one entry per CDR3 protein. Here the sample spans 850,000 to 1,300,000 distinct CDR3 sequences, 40% to 50% being singletons. Material: blood. The receptor set was obtained from a woman in her sixties in good health.

The chain links TRBV29-1 to TRBJ2-3, with 9 bases matching TRBD2. CDR3 length equals 13 residues. The V and J ends lost 6 bases and 3 bases, in that order; junction bases with no gene match: 4. The germline V gene has CDR1 SQVTM and CDR2 ANQGSEA. CDR3 coding DNA: TGCAGCGTGAGCGGGAGGAAAACAGATACGCAGTATTTT. Residues: CSVSGRKTDTQYF.

This clonotype was recorded once. This chain connects TRBV27 to TRBJ2-5; 10 positions match TRBD1. J lost 2 bases, V lost 2 bases, and 2 bases had no gene match. Germline-derived CDR1 and CDR2 are MNHEY and SMNVEV (reference sequence). The CDR3 is 15 amino acids. The CDR3 loop is CASSLRTGGQETQYF. CDR3 coding DNA: TGTGCCAGCAGTTTAAGGACAGGGGGGCAAGAGACCCAGTACTTC.

V gene TRBV19 combines with J gene TRBJ1-2; D possibly corresponds to TRBD1 (5 bases). The CDR3 contains 17 residues. Trimming pared 5 bases from V and 5 bases from J, leaving 24 bases between. The germline gives CDR1 LNHDA, CDR2 SQIVND (reference sequence). CDR3 DNA: TGTGCCAGTAGTCCAATTCTCGGGACTCGGACGTATTATGGCTACACCTTC. Protein product: CASSPILGTRTYYGYTF. The full variable domain, in which reference TRBV19 and TRBJ1-2 provide the parts outside the CDR3, is DGGITQSPKYLFRKEGQNVTLSCEQNLNHDAMYWYRQDPGQGLRLIYYSQIVNDFQKGDIAEGYSVSREKKESFPLTVTSAQKNPTAFYLCASSPILGTRTYYGYTFGSGTRLTVV.

As concerns this clonotype: A read error may explain this, as a much larger clone is one base away. The chain joins TRBV7-9 to TRBJ2-3, with 9 bases aligning to TRBD2. Per germline, CDR1 SEHNR and CDR2 FQNEAQ (reference sequence). There are 17 residues in the CDR3. The V and J ends lost 5 bases and 6 bases, in that order; junction bases with no gene match: 15. DNA of the CDR3: TGTGCCAGCAGCGCCAAGGGCTCGCTAGCGGGGATGGATACGCAGTATTTT. Translated, it gives CASSAKGSLAGMDTQYF.

This clonotype was detected ten times or more. The V gene is TRBV7-2, the J gene TRBJ1-2; TRBD1 agrees at 11 bases. Trimming at V came to 5 bases and at J to 3 bases, leaving 8 bases not matched to a gene. The CDR3 loop spans 16 amino acids. CDR1 is SGHTA, CDR2 FQGNSA, per germline. The CDR3 sequence: CASSPGQGAVYYGYTF. The CDR3 region has the DNA TGTGCCAGCAGCCCTGGACAGGGGGCTGTGTACTATGGCTACACCTTC.

V usage is TRBV12-3 or TRBV12-4 and J usage is TRBJ1-2; D is undetermined. The CDR3 length is 14 residues. The germline V and J ends were trimmed by 5 bases and 4 bases, with 14 bases remaining between them. The chain's CDR3 is CASSRGLSIYGYTF. CDR3 nucleotide sequence: TGTGCCAGCAGTCGTGGACTGAGTATCTATGGCTACACCTTC.

This CDR3 reads CASLGGSYEQYF. The CDR3 DNA is TGTGCCAGCTTAGGAGGTTCCTACGAGCAGTACTTC. V usage is TRBV10-3 and J usage is TRBJ2-7; tentative D call: TRBD2 (5 bases). CDR1 and CDR2 (germline): ENHRY, SYGVKD. The V end lost 10 bases, the J end lost 1 base, and 11 bases lay between the germline ends. The CDR3 spans 12 residues.

The chain has TRBV13 and TRBJ1-2; D is undetermined. The length of the CDR3 is 11 residues. The germline gives CDR1 PRHDT, CDR2 FYEKMQ (reference sequence). Trimming removed 8 bases from V and 8 bases from J, with 12 bases in between. CDR3 DNA sequence: TGTGCCAGCGACGGGGAGGGCGGCTACACCTTC. Its translation is CASDGEGGYTF.

The chain couples TRBV20-1 to TRBJ1-2; TRBD1 aligns across 11 bases. This CDR3 has 16 residues. CDR1 and CDR2 (germline): DFQATT, SNEGSKA (reference sequence). V was pared by 6 bases and J by 0 bases, with 9 bases of the junction left unmatched. Here the CDR3 reads CSAQDRGRFPNYGYTF. CDR3 nucleotides: TGCAGTGCCCAGGACAGGGGGCGATTTCCTAACTATGGCTACACCTTC.

This sequence joins TRBV6-6 and TRBJ2-3, with a weak D call TRBD1 (5 bases). Germline lookup yields CDR1 MNHNY and CDR2 SVGAGI (reference sequence). The CDR3 is 16 residues long. Trimming took off 0 bases at V and 0 bases at J, with 10 bases between the two ends. In DNA form, the CDR3 reads TGTGCCAGCAGTTACTCTGGGGCTGTTAGCACAGATACGCAGTATTTT. Translation: CASSYSGAVSTDTQYF.

The V gene is TRBV21-1, the J gene TRBJ2-7; the tabulated D call, TRBD1, remains unverified against the DNA. TRBV21-1 is a pseudogene segment. The CDR3 covers 17 residues. CDR3 DNA sequence: TGTGCCAGCAGCAAAGGAGCCGCCGACAGGTCCCTCTACGAGCAGTACTTC. This encodes CASSKGAADRSLYEQYF.

This clonotype was seen more than once but under ten times. This chain links TRBV12-3 or TRBV12-4 with TRBJ2-1; tentatively, D is TRBD2 (6 bases). The last part of the DNA fits TRBJ2-7 better; the J call may be wrong. The CDR3 sequence is 13 residues long. Written as DNA, the CDR3 is TGTGCCAGCAGTCCGGGACTCTACAATGAGCAGTACTTC. Its translation is CASSPGLYNEQYF.

V is TRBV12-3 or TRBV12-4 and J is TRBJ2-3; TRBD1 matches at 8 bases. J gave up 4 bases and V 1 base, and 4 bases lay outside the gene matches. The CDR3 runs to 15 residues. Written as DNA, the CDR3 is TGTGCCAGCAGTTTAGGGACAGGGACCCCAGATACGCAGTATTTT. Protein: CASSLGTGTPDTQYF.

The chain combines TRBV27 with TRBJ2-5; D is undetermined. Trimming took 5 bases from V and 11 from J, leaving 12 bases between them. The germline V gene encodes CDR1 MNHEY and CDR2 SMNVEV (reference sequence). The CDR3 length is 11 residues. In DNA form, the CDR3 reads TGTGCCAGCAGTAATAGTATTGAGCAGTACTTC. Translation: CASSNSIEQYF.

This clonotype occurred a few times. The rearrangement links TRBV20-1 to TRBJ2-1; D not resolved. This CDR3 spans 13 amino acids. Germline lookup yields CDR1 DFQATT and CDR2 SNEGSKA (reference sequence). V was cut by 3 bases and J by 7 bases, with 13 bases left in between. As DNA, the CDR3 is TGCAGTGCTAGTGGGTTCCGCCTGAATGAGCAGTTCTTC. Protein: CSASGFRLNEQFF.

V usage is TRBV11-2 and J usage is TRBJ2-2; 9 bases agree with TRBD2. The ends lost 2 bases at V and 4 bases at J; junction bases unmatched: 5. CDR1 SGHAT and CDR2 FQNNGV come from the germline V gene. The CDR3 is 16 amino acids. This CDR3 is CASSLHRGRVTGELFF. In DNA form, the CDR3 reads TGTGCCAGCAGCTTACACCGCGGGAGGGTCACCGGGGAGCTGTTTTTT. The full variable domain, in which reference TRBV11-2 and TRBJ2-2 provide the parts outside the CDR3, is EAGVAQSPRYKIIEKRQSVAFWCNPISGHATLYWYQQILGQGPKLLIQFQNNGVVDDSQLPKDRFSAERLKGVDSTLKIQPAKLEDSAVYLCASSLHRGRVTGELFFGEGSRLTVL.